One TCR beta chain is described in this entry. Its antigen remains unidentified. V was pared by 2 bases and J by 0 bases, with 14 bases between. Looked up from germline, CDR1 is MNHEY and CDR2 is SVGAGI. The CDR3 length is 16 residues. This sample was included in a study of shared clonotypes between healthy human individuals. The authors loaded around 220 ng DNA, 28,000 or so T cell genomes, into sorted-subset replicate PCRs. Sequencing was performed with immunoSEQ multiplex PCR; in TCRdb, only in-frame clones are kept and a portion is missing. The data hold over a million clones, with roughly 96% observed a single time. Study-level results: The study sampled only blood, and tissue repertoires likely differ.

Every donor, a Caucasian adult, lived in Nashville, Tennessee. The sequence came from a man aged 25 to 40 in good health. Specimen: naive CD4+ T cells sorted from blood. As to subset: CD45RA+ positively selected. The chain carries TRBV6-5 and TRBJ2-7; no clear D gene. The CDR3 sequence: CASSYDKGTASYEQYF. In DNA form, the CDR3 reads TGTGCCAGCAGTTACGATAAAGGAACAGCCTCCTACGAGCAGTACTTC.